The next 20 T cell receptor beta chains were all read from a single sample in a study of blood T cell repertoires in COVID-19. The table came from immunoSEQ multiplex PCR; TCRdb's copy has only in-frame clones and leaves some out. The sample records tens of thousands of clones, 60% to 85% being singletons. Sequencing used peripheral blood. These receptors were collected from a human donor in a cohort sampled during active COVID-19.

The chain employs TRBV6-2 or TRBV6-3 and TRBJ1-1; 9 bases match TRBD1. The V and J ends lost 6 bases and 8 bases, in that order; junction bases with no gene match: 10. The CDR3 contains 14 residues. Germline V gives CDR1 MNHEY, CDR2 SVGEGT. The CDR3 nucleotides read TGTGCCAGCAGCTCAGGGACAGGGTCCCCGGAAGCTTTCTTT. Residues: CASSSGTGSPEAFF.

There are a few counts of this clone. The CDR3 DNA sequence: TGTGCCAGCAGCCCGCGACATCAGTCAGATACGCAGTATTTT. Its protein is CASSPRHQSDTQYF. This chain uses TRBV9 with TRBJ2-3; D remains ambiguous. Germline assignment: CDR1 SGDLS and CDR2 YYNGEE. The V gene lost 4 bases and the J gene lost 4 bases, with 13 bases spanning the gap. CDR3 size: 14 residues. Full variable domain (outside the CDR3, taken from reference TRBV9 and TRBJ2-3): DSGVTQTPKHLITATGQRVTLRCSPRSGDLSVYWYQQSLDQGLQFLIQYYNGEERAKGNILERFSAQQFPDLHSELNLSSLELGDSALYFCASSPRHQSDTQYFGPGTRLTVL.

The gene calls are TRBV7-2 and TRBJ2-1; D perhaps matches TRBD1 (6 bases). CDR1 and CDR2 (germline): SGHTA, FQGNSA. V lost 5 bases and J 6 bases, leaving 8 bases between the germline ends. The CDR3 has 12 residues. CDR3 bases: TGTGCCAGCAGCCTACAGGGCAATGAGCAGTTCTTC. This sequence encodes CASSLQGNEQFF.

The genes are TRBV6-5 and TRBJ1-2, with 9 bases aligning to TRBD1. Looked up from germline, CDR1 is MNHEY and CDR2 is SVGAGI. CDR3 length equals 15 residues. J was trimmed by 4 bases and V by 6 bases; bases with no gene match: 9. In DNA, the CDR3 is TGTGCCAGCAGCGTCGAATGGGACAGGGCCTATGGCTACACCTTC. Residues: CASSVEWDRAYGYTF.

V and J are TRBV11-2 and TRBJ2-1, with 14 bases aligning to TRBD2. After removal of 4 bases from V and 10 bases from J, the junction contained 6 bases not matched to a gene. This CDR3 is 15 amino acids long. Germline V gene lookup returns CDR1 SGHAT and CDR2 FQNNGV. CDR3 DNA sequence: TGTGCCAGCAGCTCTGGGACTAGCGGGAGTGGGGAGCAGTTCTTC. Translated, it gives CASSSGTSGSGEQFF.

Worth noting for this clone: Other DNA sequences in the same sample also yield this CDR3. The chain carries TRBV5-4 and TRBJ2-1, with TRBD2 identical over 10 bases. The CDR3 runs 15 residues. Looked up from germline, CDR1 is SGHNT and CDR2 is YYREEE (reference sequence). The trim removed 4 bases at V and 5 bases at J, leaving 6 bases unmatched. The CDR3 sequence: CASSLGGLADNEQFF. The CDR3 DNA follows: TGTGCCAGCAGCCTCGGCGGACTAGCGGACAATGAGCAGTTCTTC.

This clone was seen only a few times. The chain has TRBV5-1 and TRBJ2-2; 9 nucleotides line up with TRBD2. Germline assignment: CDR1 SGHRS and CDR2 YFSETQ. The CDR3 is 18 residues long. Trimming removed 4 bases from V and 5 bases from J; junction bases left unmatched: 15. In DNA form, the CDR3 reads TGCGCCAGCAGCCACACCCCGATTAGCGGGAGAGGAACCGGGGAGCTGTTTTTT. Its translation: CASSHTPISGRGTGELFF.

The gene calls are TRBV19 and TRBJ2-1; TRBD2 matches 11 bases. J lost 0 bases, V lost 4 bases, and 5 bases had no gene match. The CDR3 has 17 residues. Germline V gene data show CDR1 as LNHDA and CDR2 as SQIVND (reference sequence). CDR3 residues: CASSRGTSGFSYNEQFF. CDR3 bases: TGTGCCAGTAGTAGAGGGACTAGCGGCTTCTCCTACAATGAGCAGTTCTTC.

The chain links TRBV7-6 to TRBJ2-5; 13 nucleotides match TRBD2. The CDR3 length is 17 residues. Unmatched junction bases numbered 8, after V lost 3 bases and J lost 4 bases. Germline values: CDR1 SGHVS, CDR2 FNYEAQ. The CDR3 reads CASSFAAGTSGTETQYF. The CDR3 DNA reads as TGTGCCAGCAGCTTTGCGGCCGGGACTAGCGGGACAGAGACCCAGTACTTC. The whole variable domain, remainder taken from reference TRBV7-6 and TRBJ2-5, is GAGVSQSPRYKVTKRGQDVALRCDPISGHVSLYWYRQALGQGPEFLTYFNYEAQQDKSGLPNDRFSAERPEGSISTLTIQRTEQRDSAMYRCASSFAAGTSGTETQYFGPGTRLLVL.

The genes are TRBV5-1 and TRBJ1-4; D uncertain. The CDR3 runs to 14 residues. Trimming removed 2 bases at V and 0 bases at J, with 5 bases between. Germline assignment: CDR1 SGHRS and CDR2 YFSETQ. As DNA, the CDR3 is TGCGCCAGCAGCTTATATGCAACTAATGAAAAACTGTTTTTT. It yields the protein CASSLYATNEKLFF.

This rearrangement joins TRBV10-3 to TRBJ2-7; D perhaps matches TRBD2 (5 bases). V was clipped by 8 bases and J by 4 bases, with 12 bases between them. Germline CDR1 and CDR2: ENHRY and SYGVKD. The CDR3 extends over 12 amino acids. This chain's CDR3 is CAIAEGTYEQYF. The CDR3, as DNA: TGTGCCATCGCAGAGGGAACTTACGAGCAGTACTTC.

This clone has only a few counts. The rearrangement joins TRBV7-9 to TRBJ2-5, with D possibly TRBD2 on 6 matching bases. Germline CDR1 is SEHNR and CDR2 is FQNEAQ (reference sequence). Trimming pared 5 bases from V and 4 bases from J, leaving 14 bases between. This CDR3 spans 14 amino acids. As DNA, the CDR3 is TGTGCCAGCAGCCGGGAGTGGCTCGGAGAGACCCAGTACTTC. It encodes CASSREWLGETQYF.

This chain uses TRBV4-3 with TRBJ2-7; D remains unclear. The CDR3 spans 15 residues. V lost 4 bases and J 5 bases, leaving 18 bases between the germline ends. The germline V gene has CDR1 LGHNA and CDR2 YSLEER. In nucleotides, the CDR3 is TGCGCCAGCAGCCGTCGTAGGTGGGCGTCTAACGAGCAGTACTTC. It translates to CASSRRRWASNEQYF.

The chain joins TRBV12-2 to TRBJ2-7; the table assigns TRBD2, which was not confirmed against the DNA. TRBV12-2 is termed a pseudogene. The CDR3 has 15 residues. CDR3 sequence: CASRLHAGAFHEQYF. CDR3 DNA: TGTGCAAGTCGCTTGCACGCGGGAGCCTTCCACGAGCAGTACTTC.

On this clone: A junction boundary mismatches the germline segment, possibly from a read error. This chain links TRBV7-9 with TRBJ2-7, with 10 bases fitting TRBD2. Per the germline V gene, CDR1 is SEHNR and CDR2 is FQNEAQ (reference sequence). This CDR3 has 13 residues. The DNA of the CDR3 is TGTGCCAGCAGCCTAGCGGGAGAATACGAGCAGTACTTC. Protein sequence: CASSLAGEYEQYF.

The chain employs TRBV6-4 and TRBJ1-1, with a possible D match to TRBD1 (5 bases). Germline V gene data show CDR1 as MRHNA and CDR2 as SNTAGT. The CDR3 has 13 residues. Trimming shortened V by 2 bases and J by 2 bases, and 6 bases separated the two germline ends. CDR3 in DNA: TGTGCCAGCAGTGACAGGACAAACACTGAAGCTTTCTTT. Translating it yields CASSDRTNTEAFF.

DNA for the CDR3: TGCGCCAGCAGCCAAGGAGGACAGGGGGCTTACAATGAGCAGTTCTTC. Translating gives CASSQGGQGAYNEQFF. V usage is TRBV5-1 and J usage is TRBJ2-1; 11 bases fit TRBD1. V dropped 4 bases and J dropped 4; count of bases not matched to a gene: 7. Germline CDR1 SGHRS, CDR2 YFSETQ. This CDR3 spans 16 amino acids.

The chain combines TRBV15 with TRBJ2-1, with D uncertain. Germline CDR1 LNHNV, CDR2 YYDKDF (reference sequence). The CDR3 has 16 residues. Trimming pared 6 bases from V and 2 bases from J, leaving 17 bases between. The CDR3 loop reads CATSPRVSPPYNEQFF. DNA for the CDR3: TGTGCCACCAGTCCCCGGGTATCACCCCCCTACAATGAGCAGTTCTTC.

The chain employs TRBV29-1 and TRBJ2-7; 8 nucleotides match TRBD1. Germline lookup yields CDR1 SQVTM and CDR2 ANQGSEA. The CDR3 runs to 14 residues. The V segment lost 5 bases and the J segment 0 bases; nucleotides outside the gene matches: 6. The CDR3 DNA follows: TGCAGCGTTTTAGGACAGGGCTCCTCCTACGAGCAGTACTTC. It translates to CSVLGQGSSYEQYF.

The rearrangement uses TRBV4-1 and TRBJ1-4; weak D call: TRBD1 (5 bases). Per germline, CDR1 MGHRA and CDR2 YSYEKL. Trimming left V 4 bases short and J 5 bases short, with 17 bases between. The CDR3 length is 16 residues. CDR3 protein: CASSLSRASLNEKLFF. CDR3 nucleotides: TGCGCCAGCAGCCTTTCCAGGGCGTCCCTAAATGAAAAACTGTTTTTT.